Presented here are 14 T cell receptor beta chains from one specimen sequenced in a study of blood T cell repertoires in COVID-19. Data came from immunoSEQ multiplex PCR; TCRdb stores just in-frame clones and leaves some out. The table has 210,000 or so clones, 65% to 90% seen once; the top ten hold 8% to 9.5%. Sequences were obtained from PBMCs or T cells enriched from blood (not recorded which). The receptors come from a woman aged 45-65 years with acute COVID-19.

The chain recombines TRBV7-2 with TRBJ2-1; 8 nucleotides align to TRBD1. Trimming at V came to 5 bases and at J to 10 bases, leaving 10 bases not matched to a gene. This CDR3 has 14 amino acids. Germline V CDR1 and CDR2: SGHTA, FQGNSA. The CDR3 DNA reads as TGTGCCAGCAGCCCCCCGAACAGGGGGACGGAGCAGTTCTTC. This sequence encodes CASSPPNRGTEQFF.

The genes are TRBV2 and TRBJ1-1; 11 bases line up with TRBD1. The J segment lost 6 bases and the V segment lost 4 bases, leaving 10 bases of the junction unmatched. The CDR3 has 16 residues. CDR1 is SNHLY, CDR2 FYNNEI, per germline. The CDR3 DNA reads as TGTGCCAGCAGTGGCGGACAGGGGGCCCCCGATCCTGAAGCTTTCTTT. This encodes CASSGGQGAPDPEAFF. Full variable domain (missing parts from reference TRBV2 and TRBJ1-1): EPEVTQTPSHQVTQMGQEVILRCVPISNHLYFYWYRQILGQKVEFLVSFYNNEISEKSEIFDDQFSVERPDGSNFTLKIRSTKLEDSAMYFCASSGGQGAPDPEAFFGQGTRLTVV.

The chain links TRBV10-3 to TRBJ2-4; TRBD1 might be the D (5 bases). The CDR3 sequence is 15 residues long. Trimming took 6 bases from V and 3 from J, leaving 15 bases between them. The germline gives CDR1 ENHRY, CDR2 SYGVKD. In DNA form, the CDR3 reads TGTGCCATCAGCGAAGGGGTCGGTGACAAAAACATTCAGTACTTC. Translating gives CAISEGVGDKNIQYF.

This chain links TRBV5-1 with TRBJ2-7; TRBD2 matches at 7 bases. The germline gives CDR1 SGHRS, CDR2 YFSETQ. V lost 4 bases to trimming and J lost 3 bases; unmatched junction nucleotides: 10. CDR3 length: 15 amino acids. Here the CDR3 reads CASSPASGRGYEQYF. CDR3 in DNA: TGCGCCAGCAGCCCGGCTAGCGGCCGAGGCTACGAGCAGTACTTC.

A remark on this clone: At the DNA level, this CDR3 is encoded by other sequences in the same sample as well. V gene TRBV7-3 combines with J gene TRBJ1-1; the D is unclear. The germline CDR1 and CDR2 sequences are SGHTA and FQGTGA. This CDR3 has 13 amino acids. Trimming left V 2 bases short and J 2 bases short, with 6 bases between. The CDR3 sequence: CASSLGSNTEAFF. The CDR3 DNA is TGTGCCAGCAGCTTAGGCAGTAACACTGAAGCTTTCTTT.

The chain recombines TRBV7-2 with TRBJ2-1, with D perhaps TRBD2 (6 bases). The CDR3 loop spans 16 amino acids. In germline, CDR1 is SGHTA, CDR2 FQGNSA. Trimming removed 2 bases at V and 0 bases at J, with 11 bases between. The CDR3 is CASSLSGASSYNEQFF. As DNA, the CDR3 is TGTGCCAGCAGCTTATCGGGAGCTAGCTCCTACAATGAGCAGTTCTTC.

The chain is built from TRBV11-2 and TRBJ1-5, with no clear D. This CDR3 has 16 residues. From germline, CDR1 is SGHAT and CDR2 FQNNGV. Between the trimmed V and J ends, which lost 2 bases and 0 bases, there was a span of 11 bases. CDR3 nucleotide sequence: TGTGCCAGCAGCTTAATAACAGAGATTAGCAATCAGCCCCAGCATTTT. Its protein product is CASSLITEISNQPQHF.

The rearrangement joins TRBV13 to TRBJ2-1, with 11 bases lining up with TRBD1. This CDR3 has 18 amino acids. V trimming: 6 bases; J trimming: 9 bases; junction bases outside the gene matches: 19. Germline CDR1 reads PRHDT; CDR2 reads FYEKMQ (reference sequence). The CDR3 nucleotides are TGTGCCAGCAGGGCCGTCGCAGGGGACAGGGGGATTTCGGGTGAGCAGTTCTTC. Protein product: CASRAVAGDRGISGEQFF. Variable domain in full (rest from reference TRBV13 and TRBJ2-1): AAGVIQSPRHLIKEKRETATLKCYPIPRHDTVYWYQQGPGQDPQFLISFYEKMQSDKGSIPDRFSAQQFSDYHSELNMSSLELGDSALYFCASRAVAGDRGISGEQFFGPGTRLTVL.

J is TRBJ2-1 and V is TRBV5-4; 7 nucleotides align to TRBD2. Per germline, CDR1 SGHNT and CDR2 YYREEE (reference sequence). The CDR3 is 14 residues long. The ends lost 1 base at V and 15 bases at J; junction bases unmatched: 13. CDR3 in DNA: TGTGCCAGCAGCTTGCTGGGGAGTGGGCGGGAGTCGTTCTTC. This translates into CASSLLGSGRESFF.

V usage is TRBV28 and J usage is TRBJ2-7; perhaps TRBD2 as D (7 bases). Germline V lookup: CDR1 MDHEN, CDR2 SYDVKM. The CDR3 is 19 residues long. V shed 2 bases and J shed 4 bases, with 27 bases lying between them. CDR3 DNA sequence: TGTGCCAGCAGTTTAGTCAGTGGGGGAGGGGGTGTAGGATTATACGAGCAGTACTTC. This gives the protein CASSLVSGGGGVGLYEQYF.

This clone has just one count. This chain uses TRBV7-2 with TRBJ2-5; 7 bases fit TRBD1. After removal of 3 bases from V and 5 bases from J, the junction contained 6 bases not matched to a gene. The CDR3 runs to 14 residues. Germline V CDR1 and CDR2: SGHTA, FQGNSA. The CDR3 is CASSFNRGLETQYF. In DNA form, the CDR3 reads TGTGCCAGCAGCTTTAACAGGGGCTTGGAGACCCAGTACTTC. The full variable domain, with the rest looked up from reference TRBV7-2 and TRBJ2-5, is GAGVSQSPSNKVTEKGKDVELRCDPISGHTALYWYRQSLGQGLEFLIYFQGNSAPDKSGLPSDRFSAERTGGSVSTLTIQRTQQEDSAVYLCASSFNRGLETQYFGPGTRLLVL.

The V call is TRBV9, the J call TRBJ2-6, with D possibly being TRBD1 (6 bases). This CDR3 is built from 17 residues. V lost 6 bases, J lost 0 bases, and 16 bases lay in between. CDR1 and CDR2 (germline): SGDLS, YYNGEE. Here the CDR3 DNA reads TGTGCCAGCACCACCGGGACATCTAACTCTGGGGCCAACGTCCTGACTTTC. It codes for CASTTGTSNSGANVLTF.

The chain is built from TRBV18 and TRBJ1-1; 7 bases align to TRBD1. The CDR3 sequence is 13 residues long. V lost 6 bases to trimming and J lost 7 bases; unmatched junction nucleotides: 8. Germline V gives CDR1 KGHSH, CDR2 LQKENI. The CDR3 is CASSQGQGDEAFF. The CDR3 DNA sequence: TGTGCCAGCTCTCAGGGTCAGGGGGATGAAGCTTTCTTT.

The V call is TRBV15, the J call TRBJ2-4, with a weak D call TRBD2 (7 bases). The CDR3 length is 16 residues. The V end lost 2 bases, the J end lost 1 base, and 12 bases lay between the germline ends. Germline-derived CDR1 and CDR2 are LNHNV and YYDKDF (reference sequence). The CDR3 spells CATSRTGGPAKNIQYF. The CDR3, as DNA: TGTGCCACCAGCAGAACCGGGGGGCCCGCCAAAAACATTCAGTACTTC.